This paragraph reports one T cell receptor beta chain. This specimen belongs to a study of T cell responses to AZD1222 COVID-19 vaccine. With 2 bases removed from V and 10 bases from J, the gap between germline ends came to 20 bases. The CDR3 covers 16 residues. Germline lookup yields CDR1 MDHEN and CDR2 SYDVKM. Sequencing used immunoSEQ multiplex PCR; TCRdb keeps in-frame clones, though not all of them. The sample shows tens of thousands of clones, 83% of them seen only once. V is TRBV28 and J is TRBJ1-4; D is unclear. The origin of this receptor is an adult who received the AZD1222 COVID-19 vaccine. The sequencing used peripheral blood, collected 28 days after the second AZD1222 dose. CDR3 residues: CASSLDSAQVAVKLFF. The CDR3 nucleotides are TGTGCCAGCAGTTTAGATTCGGCGCAGGTAGCCGTAAAACTGTTTTTT.